The sequence of this TCR beta chain was determined in a study of blood T cell repertoires in COVID-19. Study at large: Acute-phase and convalescent COVID-19 samples originated in the United States, Italy and Spain.

TCRdb's table, derived via immunoSEQ multiplex PCR, lists solely in-frame clones and lacks some. This table has about 210,000 clones, 87% appearing once. The study drew participants aged about 18 to 95 years from about two dozen US areas. Germline V gene lookup returns CDR1 LGHDT and CDR2 YNNKEL (reference sequence). Deletions cut 0 bases from V and 5 bases from J, with 13 bases between. The CDR3 extends over 16 amino acids. This receptor was obtained from a man aged 25 to 45 in a cohort exposed to, infected with or recovered from COVID-19 (not recorded which). The material sequenced was PBMCs or T cells enriched from blood (not recorded which). This sequence joins TRBV3-1 (or the pseudogene TRBV3-2) and TRBJ1-4; D unresolved. The CDR3, as DNA: TGTGCCAGCAGCCAAGATGAAGCGACTTTAAATGAAAAACTGTTTTTT. This translates into CASSQDEATLNEKLFF.